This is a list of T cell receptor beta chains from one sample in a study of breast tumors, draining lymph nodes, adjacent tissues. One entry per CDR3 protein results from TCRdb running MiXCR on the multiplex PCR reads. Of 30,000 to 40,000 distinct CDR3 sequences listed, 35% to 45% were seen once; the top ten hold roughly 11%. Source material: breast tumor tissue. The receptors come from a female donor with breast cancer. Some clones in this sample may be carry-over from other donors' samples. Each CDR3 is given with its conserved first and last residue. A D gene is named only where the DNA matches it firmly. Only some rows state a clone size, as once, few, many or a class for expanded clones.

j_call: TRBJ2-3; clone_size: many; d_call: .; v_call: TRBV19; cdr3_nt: TGTGCCAGTAGTATCCAGGGGTCACAGTATTTT; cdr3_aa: CASSIQGSQYF
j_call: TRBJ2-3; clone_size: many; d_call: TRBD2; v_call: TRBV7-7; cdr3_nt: TGTGCTAGCAGCTTAGCGGTTGCTAGCGGGAGGTGCACAGATACGCAGTATTTT; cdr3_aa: CASSLAVASGRCTDTQYF
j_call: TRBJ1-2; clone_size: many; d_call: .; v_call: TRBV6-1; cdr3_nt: TGTGCCAGCAGTGAATACGGTGGCTACACCTTC; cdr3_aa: CASSEYGGYTF
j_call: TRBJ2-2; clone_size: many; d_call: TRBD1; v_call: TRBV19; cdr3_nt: TGTGCCAGTATCAGGGGGCCGAACACCGGGGAGCTGTTTTTT; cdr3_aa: CASIRGPNTGELFF
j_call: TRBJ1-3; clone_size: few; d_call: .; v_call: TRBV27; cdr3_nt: TGTGCCACCCGGGGGGACGGAGTCTCTGGAAACACCATATATTTT; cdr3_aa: CATRGDGVSGNTIYF
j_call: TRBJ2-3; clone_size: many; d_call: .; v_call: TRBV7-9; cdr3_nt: TGTGCCAGCAGCCCGGCTAGCGCAGATACGCAGTATTTT; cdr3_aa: CASSPASADTQYF
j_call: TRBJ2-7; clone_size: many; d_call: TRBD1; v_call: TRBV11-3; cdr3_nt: TGTGCCAGCAGCTGGACAGGGGGCTCCTACGAGCAGTACTTC; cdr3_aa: CASSWTGGSYEQYF
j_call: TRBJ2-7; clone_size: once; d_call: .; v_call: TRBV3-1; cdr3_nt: TGTGCCAGCAGCGCGCAGGGGATGGGCGAGCAGTACTTC; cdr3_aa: CASSAQGMGEQYF
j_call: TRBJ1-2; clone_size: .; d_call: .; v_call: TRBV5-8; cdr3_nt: TGTGCCAGCAGCCTACTTGGACAGCTGAACTACGGCTACACCTTC; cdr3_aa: CASSLLGQLNYGYTF
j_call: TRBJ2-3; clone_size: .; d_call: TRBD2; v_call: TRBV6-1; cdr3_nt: TGTGCCGGGGCTGCTAGCGGTGATACGCAGTATTTT; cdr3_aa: CAGAASGDTQYF
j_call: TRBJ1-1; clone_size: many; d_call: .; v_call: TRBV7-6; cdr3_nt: TGTGCCAGCAGCTTAGGTGGAGAGAACACTGAAGCTTTCTTT; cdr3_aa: CASSLGGENTEAFF
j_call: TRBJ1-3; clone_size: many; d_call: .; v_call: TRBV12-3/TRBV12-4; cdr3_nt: TGTGCCAGCAGTTTCAGGGCTGGAAACACCATATATTTT; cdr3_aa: CASSFRAGNTIYF
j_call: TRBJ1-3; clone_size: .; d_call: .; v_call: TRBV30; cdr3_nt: TGTGCCTGGAGTGCCAGGGGTGGAAACACCATATATTTT; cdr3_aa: CAWSARGGNTIYF
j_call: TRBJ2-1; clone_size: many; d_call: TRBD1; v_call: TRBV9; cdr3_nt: TGTGCCAGCAGCGCAGCAGGGGGCTCCTACAATGAGCAGTTCTTC; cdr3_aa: CASSAAGGSYNEQFF
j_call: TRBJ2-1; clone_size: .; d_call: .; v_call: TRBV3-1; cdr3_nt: TGTGCCAGCAGCCAAGGGGGGCGGGAAGGTGAGCAGTTCTTC; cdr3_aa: CASSQGGREGEQFF
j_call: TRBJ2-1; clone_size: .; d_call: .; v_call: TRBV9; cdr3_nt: TGTGCCAGCAGCGTAGGGACTTACAATGAGCAGTTCTTC; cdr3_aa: CASSVGTYNEQFF
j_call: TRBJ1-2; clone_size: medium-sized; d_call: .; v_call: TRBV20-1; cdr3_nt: TGCAGTGCTAGAGGCAGTGGAGGCTACACCTTC; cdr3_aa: CSARGSGGYTF
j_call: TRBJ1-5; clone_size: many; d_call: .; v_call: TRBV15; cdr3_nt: TGTGCCACCAGCAGAGATGCCCGTCCGAACAATCAGCCCCAGCATTTT; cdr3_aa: CATSRDARPNNQPQHF
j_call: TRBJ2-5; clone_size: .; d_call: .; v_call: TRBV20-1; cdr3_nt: TGCAGTGCTAGCCACGGGGCGGGAGAGACCCAGTACTTC; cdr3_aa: CSASHGAGETQYF
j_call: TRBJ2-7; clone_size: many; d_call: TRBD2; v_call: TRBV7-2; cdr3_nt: TGTGCCAGCAGCTTTTATGGGACTAGCTCCTACGAGCAGTACTTC; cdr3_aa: CASSFYGTSSYEQYF
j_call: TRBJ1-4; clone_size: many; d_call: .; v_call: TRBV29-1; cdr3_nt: TGCAGCGTTGAAGATCTTGGCTATGATGAAAAACTGTTTTTT; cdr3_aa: CSVEDLGYDEKLFF
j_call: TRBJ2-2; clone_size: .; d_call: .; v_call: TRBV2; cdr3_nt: TGTGCCAGCACTACTGGCAGGGCCGGGGAGCTGTTTTTT; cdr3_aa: CASTTGRAGELFF
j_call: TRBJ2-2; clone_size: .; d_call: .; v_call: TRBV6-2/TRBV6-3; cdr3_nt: TGTGCCAGCAGTTACAGGGAGGTGGCCGGGGAGCTGTTTTTT; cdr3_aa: CASSYREVAGELFF